The 5 T cell receptor beta chains below were found in one sample sequenced in a study of radiation and T cells in renal cell carcinoma. Time point specified: blood 4 weeks post-SBRT, at nephrectomy. Treatment indicated: 15 Gy SBRT to primary tumor, nephrectomy 4 weeks later. Clones were sequenced by immunoSEQ multiplex PCR, and TCRdb holds only the in-frame ones, with some missing. Seen here are around 64,000 clones, 60% to 85% observed once, and the top ten hold less than 8%. Sequencing used blood, obtained from a patient whose treatment included radiotherapy and nephrectomy. These TCRs come from a man in his 60s with renal cell carcinoma.

V and J are TRBV27 and TRBJ1-6; 7 bases fit TRBD1. This CDR3 has 17 residues. Germline loops: CDR1 MNHEY, CDR2 SMNVEV (reference sequence). V lost 6 bases, J lost 7 bases, and 15 bases stayed unmatched. CDR3 in amino acids: CASSLGPQGSRNSPLHF. For the CDR3, the DNA is TGTGCCAGCAGCCTAGGGCCACAGGGGTCACGGAATTCACCCCTCCACTTT.

The chain carries TRBV19 and TRBJ2-2, with no clear D. The CDR3 is made up of 15 amino acids. The V end was cut by 1 base, the J end by 3 bases, with 9 bases between. CDR1 is LNHDA, CDR2 SQIVND, per germline (reference sequence). The chain's CDR3 is CASSIGRIYTGELFF. CDR3 DNA: TGTGCCAGTAGTATAGGGCGTATTTACACCGGGGAGCTGTTTTTT.

This sequence joins TRBV19 and TRBJ1-5; D unresolved. The germline V gene has CDR1 LNHDA and CDR2 SQIVND (reference sequence). Trimming stripped 7 bases from V and 0 bases from J, with 10 bases between. The CDR3 has 14 residues. The CDR3 protein is CASKAANSNQPQHF. The CDR3 region has the DNA TGTGCCAGTAAGGCAGCTAATAGCAATCAGCCCCAGCATTTT.

The V call is TRBV30, the J call TRBJ1-1; D unclear. V gave up 3 bases and J gave up 0 bases, with 14 bases separating them. The CDR3 has 15 residues. CDR1 GTSNPN and CDR2 SVGIG come from the germline V gene (reference sequence). The CDR3 loop is CAWSLGTDVNTEAFF. For the CDR3, the DNA is TGTGCCTGGAGCCTTGGAACCGACGTGAACACTGAAGCTTTCTTT.

This chain links TRBV7-9 with TRBJ1-3; possibly TRBD1 for D (5 bases). The CDR3 has 16 residues. V lost 0 bases and J lost 8, with 17 bases in between. Germline V gene sequence: CDR1 SEHNR, CDR2 FQNEAQ (reference sequence). The CDR3 DNA sequence: TGTGCCAGCAGCTTAGCTCGGACACGGAGGACCGACACCATATATTTT. This codes for CASSLARTRRTDTIYF.